The rows below give T cell receptor beta chains drawn from one sample of a study of metastatic and nonmetastatic thyroid tumors. TCRdb re-clonotyped the PCR reads via MiXCR. The data show 25,000 to 35,000 clones, around 30% seen once. Sequencing used blood. The receptors shown here come from a female donor with papillary thyroid cancer or a benign thyroid nodule (not recorded which). Some clones in this sample may be carry-over from other donors' samples. CDR3s include the opening cysteine and the closing phenylalanine or tryptophan. D genes are given only for firm matches. Clone size is given for some rows only: seen once, a few or many times, or a class if the clone is expanded.

clone_size,d_call,v_call,j_call,cdr3_aa,cdr3_nt
-,TRBD2,TRBV6-1,TRBJ2-2,CASGPSRGGPPAELFF,TGTGCCAGCGGCCCCTCAAGGGGAGGGCCCCCCGCGGAGCTGTTTTTT
-,-,TRBV11-2,TRBJ2-1,CARSLSEGPYNDQFF,TGTGCCCGCAGCCTCTCGGAGGGACCCTACAATGATCAGTTCTTC
many,-,TRBV7-6,TRBJ1-1,CASSLNPLDSGNTEAFF,TGTGCCAGCAGCTTAAACCCACTGGACTCAGGGAACACTGAAGCTTTCTTT
many,-,TRBV24-1,TRBJ1-5,CATSPGTKGRPQHF,TGTGCCACCAGTCCCGGGACAAAAGGTCGGCCCCAGCATTTT
-,TRBD2,TRBV6-1,TRBJ2-7,CASSRTSGNPYEQYF,TGTGCCAGCAGCAGGACTAGCGGGAACCCCTACGAGCAGTACTTC
-,-,TRBV18,TRBJ2-1,CASSPVPGPSGDEQFF,TGTGCCAGCTCACCGGTCCCGGGACCCTCCGGGGATGAGCAGTTCTTC
once,TRBD1,TRBV30,TRBJ1-2,CAWSAGTGGYSGYTF,TGTGCCTGGTCCGCCGGGACAGGGGGTTACTCTGGCTACACCTTC
many,-,TRBV6-1,TRBJ1-6,CASSERVENSPLHF,TGTGCCAGCAGTGAAAGGGTTGAGAATTCACCCCTCCACTTT
-,-,TRBV5-1,TRBJ1-5,CASSLGGSTNQPQHF,TGCGCCAGCAGCTTGGGAGGGAGTACCAATCAGCCCCAGCATTTT
few,-,TRBV6-1,TRBJ2-1,CASSVVETTLFF,TGTGCCAGCAGTGTAGTAGAGACTACCCTGTTCTTC
many,TRBD1,TRBV7-6,TRBJ2-2,CASSIWTGSDTGELFF,TGTGCCAGCAGCATCTGGACAGGGTCCGACACCGGGGAGCTGTTTTTT
-,-,TRBV5-1,TRBJ2-5,CARSIQETQYF,TGCGCCCGGAGCATCCAAGAGACCCAGTACTTC
medium-sized,TRBD1,TRBV6-1,TRBJ1-5,CASQSGTGSNQPQHF,TGTGCCAGCCAGTCGGGGACAGGTAGCAATCAGCCCCAGCATTTT
many,TRBD2,TRBV20-1,TRBJ2-2,CSARPPTGGFNTGELFF,TGCAGTGCTAGGCCGCCGACGGGAGGGTTTAACACCGGGGAGCTGTTTTTT
many,-,TRBV14,TRBJ2-7,CASSHVGAYEQYF,TGTGCCAGCAGCCACGTGGGGGCCTACGAGCAGTACTTC
many,-,TRBV20-1,TRBJ1-6,CSARPESPLHF,TGCAGTGCAAGACCGGAGTCACCCCTCCACTTT
many,-,TRBV6-1,TRBJ2-7,CASRPDRRYYEQYF,TGTGCCAGCAGGCCCGACAGGAGATACTACGAGCAGTACTTC
-,-,TRBV27,TRBJ2-7,CASGDSAYEQYF,TGTGCCAGCGGAGACAGTGCCTACGAGCAGTACTTC
many,-,TRBV30,TRBJ2-6,CAWSGTSGANVLTF,TGTGCCTGGAGTGGCACCTCTGGGGCCAACGTCCTGACTTTC
-,-,TRBV30,TRBJ1-5,CAWIVHRDQPQHF,TGTGCCTGGATTGTACATCGGGATCAACCCCAGCATTTT
many,TRBD1,TRBV14,TRBJ2-7,CASSQRSGTGGEEQYF,TGTGCCAGCAGCCAACGATCCGGGACAGGGGGCGAAGAGCAGTACTTC
many,-,TRBV28,TRBJ2-7,CASSLTQLGAYEQYF,TGTGCCAGCAGTTTAACCCAGTTAGGGGCCTACGAGCAGTACTTC
-,-,TRBV6-5,TRBJ2-7,CASSYSGPYEQYF,TGTGCCAGCAGTTACTCAGGACCCTACGAGCAGTACTTC
-,TRBD1,TRBV5-1,TRBJ2-3,CASSLGDSTDTQYF,TGCGCCAGCAGCTTAGGGGACAGTACAGATACGCAGTATTTT
many,-,TRBV6-1,TRBJ2-1,CASTPQGGPTLDEQFF,TGTGCCAGCACCCCACAGGGAGGGCCTACTTTGGATGAGCAGTTCTTC
many,-,TRBV4-3,TRBJ1-1,CASSQRSTGNTEAFF,TGCGCCAGCAGCCAACGCTCGACTGGGAACACTGAAGCTTTCTTT
-,-,TRBV27,TRBJ2-3,CASMSELGLGYTQYF,TGTGCCAGCATGTCGGAGTTGGGGTTGGGATATACGCAGTATTTT